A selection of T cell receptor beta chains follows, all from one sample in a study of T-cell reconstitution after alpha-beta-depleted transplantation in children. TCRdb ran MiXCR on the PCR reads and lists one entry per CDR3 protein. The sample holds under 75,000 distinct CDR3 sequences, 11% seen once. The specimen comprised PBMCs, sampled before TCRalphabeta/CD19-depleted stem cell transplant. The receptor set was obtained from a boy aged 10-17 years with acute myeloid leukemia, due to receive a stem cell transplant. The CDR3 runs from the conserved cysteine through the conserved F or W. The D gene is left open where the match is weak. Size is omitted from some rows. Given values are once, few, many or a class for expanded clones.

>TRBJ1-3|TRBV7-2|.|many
TGTGCCAGCAGAATGACAGTTTACTCTGGAAACACCATATATTTT
CASRMTVYSGNTIYF
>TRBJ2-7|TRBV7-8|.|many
TGTGCCAGCACCACGTTCAACGGACACGAGCAGTACTTC
CASTTFNGHEQYF
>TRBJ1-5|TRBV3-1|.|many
TGTGCCAGCAGCCAAGACAGAGTTCAGCCCCAGCATTTT
CASSQDRVQPQHF
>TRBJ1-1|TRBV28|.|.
TGTGCCAGCAGTTTATCGGGCAGGGCGCCAGCTTTCTTT
CASSLSGRAPAFF
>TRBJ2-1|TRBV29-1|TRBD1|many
TGCAGCGTAGCACTCCGGGACAGGGGATTTGATGAGCAGTTCTTC
CSVALRDRGFDEQFF
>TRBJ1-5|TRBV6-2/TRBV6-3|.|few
TGTGCCAGCAGCGACCGAAACAATCAGCCCCAGCATTTT
CASSDRNNQPQHF
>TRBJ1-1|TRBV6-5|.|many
TGTGCCAGCAGTTACTCGATGGGGCGCAACACTGAAGCTTTCTTT
CASSYSMGRNTEAFF
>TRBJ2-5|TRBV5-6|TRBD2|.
TGTGCCAGCAGCTTGAGATGGCGGGGGGGCCGGGAGACCCAGTACTTC
CASSLRWRGGRETQYF
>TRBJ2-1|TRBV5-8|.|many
TGTGCCAGCAGGCCCGGTGGTAGCTACTCGTCTGAGCAGTTCTTC
CASRPGGSYSSEQFF
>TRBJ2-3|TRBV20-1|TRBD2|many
TGCAGTGCTAGAGAGGGAGGGGATACGCAGTATTTT
CSAREGGDTQYF
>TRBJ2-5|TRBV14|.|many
TGTGCCAGCAGCCAAGACCTACCGGGACCCCAAGAGACCCAGTACTTC
CASSQDLPGPQETQYF
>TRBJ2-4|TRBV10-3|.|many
TGTGCCATCAGTGAGTCGGGGAACAGGGAATTCCAGTACTTC
CAISESGNREFQYF
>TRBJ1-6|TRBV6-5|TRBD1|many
TGTGCCAGCAGTTACTCACGGGACAGACCTTCACCCCTCCACTTT
CASSYSRDRPSPLHF
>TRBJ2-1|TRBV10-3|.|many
TGTGCCATCAGTGTTGCGGCCCTGGGGGACAATGAGCAGTTCTTC
CAISVAALGDNEQFF
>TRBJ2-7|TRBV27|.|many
TGTGCCAGCAGTCCCTCTGGCTCCTACGAGCAGTACTTC
CASSPSGSYEQYF
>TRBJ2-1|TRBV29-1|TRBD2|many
TGCAGCGTTTGGCAGGCGGGGGGGCTTTTTAGGTCCTACAATGAGCAGTTCTTC
CSVWQAGGLFRSYNEQFF
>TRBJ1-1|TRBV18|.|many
TGTGCCAGCTCACCGCCAGGGACGAACACTGAAGCTTTCTTT
CASSPPGTNTEAFF
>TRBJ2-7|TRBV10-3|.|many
TGTGCCATCAGTGATCCTCCAAACAGGACCTACGAGCAGTACTTC
CAISDPPNRTYEQYF
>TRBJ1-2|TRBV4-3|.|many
TGCGCCAGCAGCCTCAACCGGGACATAGCCGGCTACACCTTC
CASSLNRDIAGYTF
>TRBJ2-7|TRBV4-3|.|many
TGCGCCAGCAGCCAAACACTAGCAAACGAGCAGTACTTC
CASSQTLANEQYF
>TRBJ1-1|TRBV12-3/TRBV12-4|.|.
TGTGCCAGCAGGCCCCGTGACACTGAAGCTTTCTTT
CASRPRDTEAFF
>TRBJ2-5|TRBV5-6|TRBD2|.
TGTGCCAGCACCAAACTAGGGACTAGCGGTCTCCAAGAGACCCAGTACTTC
CASTKLGTSGLQETQYF
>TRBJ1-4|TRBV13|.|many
TGTGCCAGCAGCTCCCTCGGGGGGACAAATGAAAAACTGTTTTTT
CASSSLGGTNEKLFF
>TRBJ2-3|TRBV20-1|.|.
TGCAGTATTCAGTTCGAATCTAGCACAGATACGCAGTATTTT
CSIQFESSTDTQYF
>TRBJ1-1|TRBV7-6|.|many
TGTGCCAGCAGCGCGGGGCCGGGGGAAGGAAACACTGAAGCTTTCTTT
CASSAGPGEGNTEAFF
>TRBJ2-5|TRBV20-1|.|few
TGCAGTGCTACCTGGCGGATCCAGCTGCGAGAGACCCAGTACTTC
CSATWRIQLRETQYF
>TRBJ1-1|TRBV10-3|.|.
TGTGCCATCAGTGAGTCCAGGACTGAAGCTTTCTTT
CAISESRTEAFF
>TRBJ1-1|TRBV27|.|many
TGTGCCAGCAGTTTCATGGGGGTGTACACTGAAGCTTTCTTT
CASSFMGVYTEAFF
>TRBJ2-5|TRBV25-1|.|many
TGTGCCAGCAGTGAATTAGGCGGGGTGGAGACCCAGTACTTC
CASSELGGVETQYF
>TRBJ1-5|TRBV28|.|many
TGTGCCAGCGATTCCTCGGCGGGGACGGGTGAAGGGTATGGGCATTTT
CASDSSAGTGEGYGHF
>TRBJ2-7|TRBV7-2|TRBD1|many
TGTGCCAGCAGCGGACAGGGTTCGACGTACGAGCAGTACTTC
CASSGQGSTYEQYF
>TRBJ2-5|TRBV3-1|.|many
TGTGCCAGCAGCCAAGAGGGCCAGATAAAGACCCAGTACTTC
CASSQEGQIKTQYF
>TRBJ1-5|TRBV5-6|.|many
TGTGCCAGCAGTCTGCCCGGTCAGCCCCAGCATTTT
CASSLPGQPQHF
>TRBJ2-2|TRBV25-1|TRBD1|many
TGTGCCAGCTCCCGGGACAGGGCCACCGGGGAGCTGTTTTTT
CASSRDRATGELFF
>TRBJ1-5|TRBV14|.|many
TGTGCCAGCAGCCAGCCGATGCTCCGGGACCTTGATAGCAATCAGCCCCAGCATTTT
CASSQPMLRDLDSNQPQHF
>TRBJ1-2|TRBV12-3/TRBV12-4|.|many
TGTGCCAGCAGCTTGGGACATACTGACCATGGCTACACCTTC
CASSLGHTDHGYTF
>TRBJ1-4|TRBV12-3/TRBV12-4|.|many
TGTGCCAGCAGCTTAACAGGGATGGGAGAAAAACTGTTTTTT
CASSLTGMGEKLFF
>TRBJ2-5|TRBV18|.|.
TGTGCCAGCGCCCTTGGAGGGACCCAGTACTTC
CASALGGTQYF
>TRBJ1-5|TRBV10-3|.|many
TGTGCCATCAGTGAGTCCCTGTTAAGCAATCAGCCCCAGCATTTT
CAISESLLSNQPQHF
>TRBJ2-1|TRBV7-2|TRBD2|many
TGTGCCAGCAGCTTAGCGAGGACTAGCGGGAGCTCCTACAATGAGCAGTTCTTC
CASSLARTSGSSYNEQFF
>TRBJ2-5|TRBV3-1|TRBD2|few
TGTGCCAGCAGCCAATCGGGCGGGGGGGAAGAGACCCAGTACTTC
CASSQSGGGEETQYF
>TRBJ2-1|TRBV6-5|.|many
TGTGCCAGCAGTATCATAGGATGGGGTGAGCAGTTCTTC
CASSIIGWGEQFF
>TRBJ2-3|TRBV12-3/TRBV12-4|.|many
TGTGCCAGCACCATGGGACCGGGTTCGGATACGCAGTATTTT
CASTMGPGSDTQYF
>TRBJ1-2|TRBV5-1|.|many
TGCGCCAGCAGCTTGGAGGGGCTGGGGTCAGTCTATGGCTACACCTTC
CASSLEGLGSVYGYTF
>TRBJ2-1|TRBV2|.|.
TGTGCCAGCAGTGGTAATTACAATGAGCAGTTCTTC
CASSGNYNEQFF
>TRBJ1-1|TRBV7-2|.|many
TGTGCCAGCCGCCAGGCGAACACTGAAGCTTTCTTT
CASRQANTEAFF
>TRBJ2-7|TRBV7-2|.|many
TGTGCCAGCAGCTTAGCGGGCAGGCCCTACGAGCAGTACTTC
CASSLAGRPYEQYF